This T cell receptor (beta chain) is from a study of Graves' ophthalmopathy and Graves' hyperthyroidism. Amplified material comprised TCR beta CDR3 regions derived from RNA transcripts. HTBI-primed RT-PCR formed the first round, and a multiplex PCR formed the second. MiXCR, run by TCRdb on the multiplex PCR reads, gives a single entry per CDR3 protein. The sample gives under 350,000 distinct CDR3 sequences, roughly 15% of which show up once; over 9% is in the top ten. Regarding the study as a whole: Ophthalmopathy cases were distinguished from stable hyperthyroidism by a 13-signature model, reaching 87.88% sensitivity and over 80% specificity. A majority of expanded thyroid clonotypes exceeding 0.001 frequency were likewise present in blood.

This clonotype was detected many times. Its specificity is not known. Pregnant or lactating patients and those with other autoimmune diseases or uncontrolled infections were excluded. Sequencing was carried out using peripheral blood. The sequence was obtained from an adult man with Graves' ophthalmopathy.

In DNA, the CDR3 is TGTGCCAGCAGCACGGTTCAGGGTCCTACTAATTCACCCCTCCACTTT. This sequence encodes CASSTVQGPTNSPLHF. The rearrangement joins TRBV6-1 to TRBJ1-6; D possibly corresponds to TRBD1 (5 bases). CDR1 MNHNS and CDR2 SASEGT come from the germline V gene. Trimming cost V 6 bases and J 6 bases, with 18 bases left between them. The CDR3 is made up of 16 amino acids.